The sequence of this T cell receptor beta chain was determined in a study of OX40 agonist ivuxolimab in advanced cancers. Study-wide background: Patients with hepatocellular carcinoma, melanoma, renal cell or head and neck cancer made up the dose-escalation patients. A male proportion of approximately 83% was recorded, with mean age 60 years and range roughly 23 to 79. Study-wide findings and caveats: CD4+ and CD8+ T cells in blood underwent clonal expansion by week 6 at 0.1 to 3.0 mg/kg.

To note about this clone: The antigen remains unidentified.

Clones were read by immunoSEQ multiplex PCR, and TCRdb kept only the in-frame ones, dropping some. The sample has roughly 50,000 clones, more than 85% seen once; the top ten hold just over 1.4%. The sequences come from CD4+ or CD8+ T cells sorted from blood, collected in a trial of the OX40 agonist ivuxolimab. The receptor comes from an adult with an advanced solid tumor such as melanoma, head and neck, liver or kidney cancer.

The CDR3 bases are TGTGCCAGCAGCTTATTTGGGCCAGGGACCCAAGACCGCTATGGCTACACCTTC. This codes for CASSLFGPGTQDRYGYTF. This chain connects TRBV7-8 to TRBJ1-2; TRBD1 is a possible D gene (5 bases). CDR1 and CDR2 (germline): SGHVS, FQNEAQ. The CDR3 covers 18 residues. V lost 2 bases, J lost 4 bases, and 23 bases lay in between.